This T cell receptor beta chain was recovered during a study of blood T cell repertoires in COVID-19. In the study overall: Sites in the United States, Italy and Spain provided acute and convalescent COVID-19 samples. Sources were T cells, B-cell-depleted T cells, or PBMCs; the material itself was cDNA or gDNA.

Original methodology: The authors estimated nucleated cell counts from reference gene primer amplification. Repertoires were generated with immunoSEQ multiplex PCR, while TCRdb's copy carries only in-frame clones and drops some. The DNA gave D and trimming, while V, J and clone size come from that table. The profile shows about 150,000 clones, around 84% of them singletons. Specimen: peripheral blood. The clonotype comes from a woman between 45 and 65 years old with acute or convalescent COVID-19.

CDR3 nucleotides: TGCGCCAGCAGCTTGTCGAGGGCCTGGGAGACCCAGTACTTC. This sequence encodes CASSLSRAWETQYF. The chain has TRBV5-1 and TRBJ2-5; D perhaps matches TRBD2 (5 bases). The CDR3 runs 14 residues. CDR1 is SGHRS, CDR2 YFSETQ, per germline. Trimming removed 1 base from V and 5 bases from J, with 12 bases in between.